These 6 T cell receptor beta chains were sequenced from one sample in a study of regulatory T cells in long-lasting Graves disease. Through Arm-PCR of CDR3 regions and iRepertoire HTBI primers, TCR beta libraries were built. Each CDR3 protein gets one entry after TCRdb re-called the multiplex PCR reads with MiXCR. This table holds about 450,000 distinct CDR3 sequences, roughly 15% found once. Indicated time point: newly diagnosed GD, antithyroid drugs for less than 3 months. From RNA extracted from PBMCs, the TCR library was made. The sample was also linked to a second study, of T cells in Graves' hyperthyroidism and ophthalmopathy.

Sequences were derived from peripheral blood mononuclear cells (PBMCs), sampled at new diagnosis, from a patient treated with antithyroid drugs. The receptors come from a young woman with Graves disease.

Ten or more counts support this clonotype. The chain uses TRBV5-1 and TRBJ1-2; a possible D gene is TRBD1 (5 bases). The CDR3 length is 14 residues. Germline V CDR1 and CDR2: SGHRS, YFSETQ. V was pared by 4 bases and J by 5 bases, with 15 bases between. CDR3 protein: CASSGGRNAYGYTF. The CDR3 DNA reads as TGCGCCAGCAGCGGGGGACGCAACGCGTATGGCTACACCTTC.

This clonotype was recorded many times. The genes are TRBV6-1 and TRBJ2-3; possibly TRBD1 for D (6 bases). The CDR3 spans 13 residues. V lost 1 base, J lost 8 bases, and 10 bases lay in between. The germline gives CDR1 MNHNS, CDR2 SASEGT. The DNA for the CDR3 is TGTGCCAGCAGTGAAGAAGGGGGAAGTACGCAGTATTTT. Protein product: CASSEEGGSTQYF.

As to this clonotype: A much bigger clone sits one base away, suggesting this may be a read error. The CDR3: CASPPPAPSPELFF. The CDR3 DNA reads TGTGCCAGCCCACCACCGGCCCCATCTCCGGAGCTGTTTTTT. The chain couples TRBV18 to TRBJ2-2; no clear D gene. Germline values: CDR1 KGHSH, CDR2 LQKENI. This CDR3 has 14 amino acids.

The chain links TRBV19 to TRBJ1-1; D is uncertain. V dropped 6 bases and J dropped 2 bases, with 10 bases sitting between them. The CDR3 is 13 residues long. The germline CDR1 and CDR2 sequences are LNHDA and SQIVND (reference sequence). CDR3 protein: CASRDRANTEAFF. CDR3 nucleotide sequence: TGTGCCAGTAGAGACCGAGCCAACACTGAAGCTTTCTTT.

The chain recombines TRBV29-1 with TRBJ2-1; D remains ambiguous. The germline CDR1 and CDR2 sequences are SQVTM and ANQGSEA. With 0 bases removed from V and 6 bases from J, the gap between germline ends came to 6 bases. This CDR3 contains 12 residues. The CDR3 loop is CSVEDRINEQFF. For the CDR3, the DNA is TGCAGCGTTGAAGATCGAATCAATGAGCAGTTCTTC.

This clonotype has more than one count but fewer than ten. This rearrangement joins TRBV28 to TRBJ2-2, with 11 bases matching TRBD2. Unmatched junction bases numbered 6, after V lost 2 bases and J lost 4 bases. The CDR3 runs to 17 residues. The V gene's germline CDR1 is MDHEN and CDR2 SYDVKM. The CDR3 nucleotides read TGTGCCAGCAGTTTAGTAAGGCTAGCGGGAGGCACCGGGGAGCTGTTTTTT. This codes for CASSLVRLAGGTGELFF.